This record looks at one T cell receptor beta chain sequence and its context. These data come from a study of blood T cell repertoires in COVID-19. On the study more broadly: Sample material is recorded as cDNA or gDNA derived from T cells, B-cell-depleted T cells, or PBMCs.

Participants were placed into cohorts based on the clinical history they reported. All recovered Cohort 3 donors got two negative PCRs, got clearance, or saw symptom resolution. Original methodology: Amplifying reference gene primers gave estimates of nucleated cell counts. The method was immunoSEQ multiplex PCR; TCRdb's version includes in-frame clones alone and lacks a portion of them. D and trimming come from the DNA, and the V and J calls and clone size come from that table. The sample lists 400,000 to 450,000 clones, about 90% occurring once. The CDR3 is 13 amino acids. CDR1 SNHLY and CDR2 FYNNEI come from the germline V gene. V was pared by 7 bases and J by 9 bases, with 7 bases of the junction left unmatched.

This TCR came from a man younger than 30 who had recovered from COVID-19. The sequenced sample was PBMCs or T cells enriched from blood (not recorded which). The V and J genes are TRBV2 and TRBJ1-1; the match to TRBD1 covers 11 bases. CDR3 nucleotide sequence: TGTGCCAGCACGGGGACAGGGGGGTTCAAAGCTTTCTTT. The encoded protein is CASTGTGGFKAFF.